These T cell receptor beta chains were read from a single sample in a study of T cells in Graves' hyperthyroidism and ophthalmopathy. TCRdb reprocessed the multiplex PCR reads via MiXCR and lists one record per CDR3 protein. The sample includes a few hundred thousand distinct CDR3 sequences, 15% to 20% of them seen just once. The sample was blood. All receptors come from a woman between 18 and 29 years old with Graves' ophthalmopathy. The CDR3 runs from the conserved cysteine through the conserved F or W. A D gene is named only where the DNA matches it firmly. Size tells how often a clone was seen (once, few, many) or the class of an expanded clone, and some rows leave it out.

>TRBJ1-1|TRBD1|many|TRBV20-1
TGCAGTGCAACCGGGACAGGGGCACTGAACACTGAAGCTTTCTTT
CSATGTGALNTEAFF
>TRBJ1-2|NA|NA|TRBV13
TGTGCCAGCAGCCGACCTCCTTATGGCTACACCTTC
CASSRPPYGYTF
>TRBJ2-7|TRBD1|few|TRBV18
TGTGCCAGCTCACCCCGGGACAGAAGCACCTACGAGCAGTACTTC
CASSPRDRSTYEQYF
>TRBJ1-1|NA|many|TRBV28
TGTGCCAGCAGTTTAGATGGGCTCACTGAAGCTTTCTTT
CASSLDGLTEAFF
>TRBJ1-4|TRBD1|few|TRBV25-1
TGTGCCAGCAGACAGGGGAGGGAAAAACTGTTTTTT
CASRQGREKLFF
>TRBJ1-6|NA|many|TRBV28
TGTGCCAGCAGTTCGACAGCTTACCAATCACCCCTCCACTTT
CASSSTAYQSPLHF
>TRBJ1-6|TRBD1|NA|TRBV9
TGTGCCAGCAGCGTAGAGGGGACAGTTACTTCACCCCTCCACTTT
CASSVEGTVTSPLHF
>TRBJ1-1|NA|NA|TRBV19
TGTGCCAGTGCAGCTATGAACACTGAAGCTTTCTTT
CASAAMNTEAFF
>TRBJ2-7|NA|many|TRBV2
TGTGCCAGCGGGCCTTCCTACGAGCAGTACTTC
CASGPSYEQYF
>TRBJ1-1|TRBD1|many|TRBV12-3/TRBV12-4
TGTGCCAGCAGTCAGACAGGGGACCTCATGAACACTGAAGCTTTCTTT
CASSQTGDLMNTEAFF
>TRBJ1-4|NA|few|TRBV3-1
TGTGCCAGCAGCCAAGCTCGGACCGGGGGGCGAACGGAAAAACTGTTTTTT
CASSQARTGGRTEKLFF
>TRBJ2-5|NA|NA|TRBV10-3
TGTGCCATCAGTGAGTTGTGGGGTGGAGAGACCCAGTACTTC
CAISELWGGETQYF
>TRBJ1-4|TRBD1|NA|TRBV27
TGTGCCAGCAGTTTAAAGGGACAGGGAAACGAAAAACTGTTTTTT
CASSLKGQGNEKLFF
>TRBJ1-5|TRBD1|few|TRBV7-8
TGTGCCAGCAGCCGTGGACAGGGGGTAGGAGCTCGCCAGCCCCAGCATTTT
CASSRGQGVGARQPQHF
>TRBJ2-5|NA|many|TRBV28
TGTGCCAGCAGTTTAGAGGCGGAGACCCAGTACTTC
CASSLEAETQYF
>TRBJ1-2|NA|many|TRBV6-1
TGTGCCAGCAAAATACGGAACAGGGACTTCTATGGCTACACCTTC
CASKIRNRDFYGYTF
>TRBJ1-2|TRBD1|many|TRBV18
TGTGCCAGCTCATCTCGACAGGGGGCGAGCCATGGCTACACCTTC
CASSSRQGASHGYTF
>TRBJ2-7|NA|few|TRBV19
TGTGCCAGTAGTCCCACGTTTTACTCCCCCTACGAGCAGTACTTC
CASSPTFYSPYEQYF
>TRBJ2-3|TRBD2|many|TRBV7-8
TGTGCCAGCAGCTTCGCACTAGCGGGGTTCACAGATACGCAGTATTTT
CASSFALAGFTDTQYF
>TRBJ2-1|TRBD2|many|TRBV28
TGTGCCAGCAGTGGTATGCCGGCGGGAGGGGGAAGCTCCTACAATGAGCAGTTCTTC
CASSGMPAGGGSSYNEQFF
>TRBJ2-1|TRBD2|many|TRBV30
TGTGCCTGGAGGCGGGGGGCGGGCAATGAGCAGTTCTTC
CAWRRGAGNEQFF
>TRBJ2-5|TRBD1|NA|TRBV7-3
TGTGCCAGCAGCGGACAGGAAGAGACCCAGTACTTC
CASSGQEETQYF
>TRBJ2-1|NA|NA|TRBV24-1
TGTGCCACCAGTAATTCTCCGGTAAGCAATGAGCAGTTCTTC
CATSNSPVSNEQFF
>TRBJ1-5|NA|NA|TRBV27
TGTGCCAGTCGAGAGCGTCCCCGGCAGCCCCAGCATTTT
CASRERPRQPQHF
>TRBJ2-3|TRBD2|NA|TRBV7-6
TGTGCCAGCGGACCCCTAGCGGGGGGGCCTGGACCCACAGATACGCAGTATTTT
CASGPLAGGPGPTDTQYF
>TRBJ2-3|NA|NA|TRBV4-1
TGCGCCAGCAGCCTCCTGCAAACCGCAGATACGCAGTATTTT
CASSLLQTADTQYF
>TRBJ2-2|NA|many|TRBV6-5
TGTGCCAGCAGTTACTCGAATCCGCAGGGGACGCACACCGGGGAGCTGTTTTTT
CASSYSNPQGTHTGELFF
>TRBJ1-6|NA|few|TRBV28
TGTGCCAGCAGTTCCTGGAACAGTGGTTCACCCCTCCACTTT
CASSSWNSGSPLHF
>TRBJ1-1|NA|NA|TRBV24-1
TGTGCCACCAGTGGTTCGACAGATTCTTCTGAAGCTTTCTTT
CATSGSTDSSEAFF
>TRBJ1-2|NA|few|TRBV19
TGTGCCAGTTCCGTCAACAGTTGGGACTATGGCTACACCTTC
CASSVNSWDYGYTF
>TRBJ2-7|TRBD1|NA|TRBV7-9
TGTGCCAGCAGCTTCTTCCCTGGACAGGAGTACTACGAGCAGTACTTC
CASSFFPGQEYYEQYF
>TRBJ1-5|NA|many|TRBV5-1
TGCGCCAGCAGCTTGGGTTACGGGAATCAGCCCCAGCATTTT
CASSLGYGNQPQHF
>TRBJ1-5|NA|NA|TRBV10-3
TGTGCCATCAGTGATGAGGGGACGAATCAGCCCCAGCATTTT
CAISDEGTNQPQHF
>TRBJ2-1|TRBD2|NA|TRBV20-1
TGCAGTGCTACAATTACACCGGGACTAGCGGGGTACAACAATGAGCAGTTCTTC
CSATITPGLAGYNNEQFF
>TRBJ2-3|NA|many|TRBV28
TGTGCCAGCAGTTTATCGGGGAGGTCAATCACAGATACGCAGTATTTT
CASSLSGRSITDTQYF
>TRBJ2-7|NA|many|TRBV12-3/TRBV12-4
TGTGCCAGCGGCCTGAGGGGGGGGGTCGGCGAGCAGTACTTC
CASGLRGGVGEQYF
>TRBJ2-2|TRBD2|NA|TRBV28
TGTGCCAGCAGGATGGGGACTGCGGGACTACTGACCCTCGTAACCGGGGAGCTGTTTTTT
CASRMGTAGLLTLVTGELFF
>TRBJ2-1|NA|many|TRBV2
TGTGCCAGCAAAACGGGAGTTTCCTACAATGAGCAGTTCTTC
CASKTGVSYNEQFF
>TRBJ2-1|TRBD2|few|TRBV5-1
TGCGCCAGCAGCTGGAGGACTAGCGGGAGGCTAATGAAGAGCTCCTACAATGAGCAGTTCTTC
CASSWRTSGRLMKSSYNEQFF
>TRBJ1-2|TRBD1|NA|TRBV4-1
TGCGCCAGCAGCCCCGGACAGGGGGCGGTTTATGGCTACACCTTC
CASSPGQGAVYGYTF